These 7 T cell receptor beta chains originate from one sample sequenced in a study of CD8+CD57+ T cells in acquired aplastic anemia listed by TCRdb under 2018. The sequencer listed for this sample is Illumina HiSeq 2000. TCR beta VDJ combination and CDR3 sequence profiling used genomic DNA as the template. TCRdb took the public reads, trimmed them with fastp at Q25, ran MiXCR for clone calling and kept in-frame beta chains. Every entry covers one CDR3 protein and lists the most common genes and DNA from its rows. For this sample there are about 140,000 distinct CDR3 sequences; more than 35% appear just once. Clones ranked in the top ten supply roughly 8.1% of the sample. The sample taken for sequencing was sorted CD4+, CD8+, or CD8+CD57+ T cells (not recorded which) from PBMCs. The receptors originated from a human donor in good health, serving as a control.

The chain's CDR3 is CASRPGTWANVLTF. The DNA for the CDR3 is TGTGCCAGTAGACCTGGGACTTGGGCCAACGTCCTGACTTTC. The chain joins TRBV19 to TRBJ2-6; D is perhaps TRBD2 (6 bases). From germline, CDR1 is LNHDA and CDR2 SQIVND (reference sequence). The germline V and J ends were trimmed by 6 bases and 5 bases, with 11 bases remaining between them. The CDR3 extends over 14 amino acids. Combining the CDR3 with reference TRBV19 and TRBJ2-6 gives the whole variable domain DGGITQSPKYLFRKEGQNVTLSCEQNLNHDAMYWYRQDPGQGLRLIYYSQIVNDFQKGDIAEGYSVSREKKESFPLTVTSAQKNPTAFYLCASRPGTWANVLTFGAGSRLTVL.

Ten or more counts support this clonotype. The gene calls are TRBV3-1 and TRBJ1-6, with D unclear. The CDR3 totals 13 residues. Germline CDR1 reads LGHDT; CDR2 reads YNNKEL (reference sequence). Trimming pared 3 bases from V and 7 bases from J, leaving 7 bases between. DNA for the CDR3: TGTGCCAGCAGCCAGGGTCGGAATTCACCCCTCCACTTT. Its translation: CASSQGRNSPLHF.

This clonotype showed up many times. The CDR3, as DNA: TGTGCCAGCAGCGTGGGACAGGCAAGCTCCTACAATGAGCAGTTCTTC. It encodes CASSVGQASSYNEQFF. This rearrangement joins TRBV5-4 to TRBJ2-1, with 8 bases matching TRBD1. CDR1 SGHNT and CDR2 YYREEE come from the germline V gene (reference sequence). This CDR3 has 16 residues. V lost 4 bases and J lost 0; bases outside the gene matches: 6.

The table lists this clonotype with many counts. The chain uses TRBV11-3 and TRBJ2-3; D is uncertain. CDR1 and CDR2 from the germline V gene are SGHNT and YENEEA. The CDR3 contains 15 residues. V lost 3 bases to trimming and J lost 2 bases, with 12 bases between them. The chain's CDR3 is CASSFPWVDTDTQYF. CDR3 nucleotide sequence: TGTGCCAGCAGCTTTCCCTGGGTCGACACAGATACGCAGTATTTT.

Turning to this clonotype: This could be a read error, since a much larger clone is one nucleotide away. The rearrangement joins TRBV6-1 to TRBJ2-3, with D possibly being TRBD2 (5 bases). CDR1 is MNHNS and CDR2 is SASEGT in the germline V gene. The CDR3 totals 17 residues. CDR3 DNA sequence: TGTGCCAGCAGAATACGCGGGCGGCTATTAGGCACATATACGCAGTATTTT. Residues: CASRIRGRLLGTYTQYF.

V is TRBV6-1 and J is TRBJ1-6; D is possibly TRBD1 (6 bases). Germline V gives CDR1 MNHNS, CDR2 SASEGT. This CDR3 spans 14 amino acids. V was clipped by 6 bases and J by 7 bases, with 13 bases between them. CDR3 in amino acids: CASRQQGGNSPLHF. In DNA form, the CDR3 reads TGTGCCAGCAGACAACAGGGAGGGAATTCACCCCTCCACTTT.

The chain is built from TRBV9 and TRBJ1-1, with D possibly matching TRBD1 (5 bases). CDR1 SGDLS and CDR2 YYNGEE come from the germline V gene. The CDR3 loop spans 15 amino acids. V lost 2 bases to trimming and J lost 0 bases, with 11 bases between them. The CDR3 sequence: CASSVTGTMNTEAFF. The DNA for the CDR3 is TGTGCCAGCAGCGTTACCGGGACCATGAACACTGAAGCTTTCTTT.